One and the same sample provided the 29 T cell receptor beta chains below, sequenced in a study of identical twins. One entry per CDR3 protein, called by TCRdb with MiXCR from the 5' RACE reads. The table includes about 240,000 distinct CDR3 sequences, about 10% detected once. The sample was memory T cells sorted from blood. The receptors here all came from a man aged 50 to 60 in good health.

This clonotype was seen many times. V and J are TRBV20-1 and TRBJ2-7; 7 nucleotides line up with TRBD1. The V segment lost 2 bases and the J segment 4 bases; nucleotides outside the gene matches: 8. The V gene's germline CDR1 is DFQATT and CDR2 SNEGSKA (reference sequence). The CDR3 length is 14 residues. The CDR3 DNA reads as TGCAGTGCTAGAAAAACCGGGACAGTTTACGAGCAGTACTTC. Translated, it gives CSARKTGTVYEQYF.

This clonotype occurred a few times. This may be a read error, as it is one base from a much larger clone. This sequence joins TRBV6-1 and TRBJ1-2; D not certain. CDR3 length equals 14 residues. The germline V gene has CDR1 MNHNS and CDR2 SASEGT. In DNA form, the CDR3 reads TGTGCCAGCAGTGGGACCCCTGCTAACTATGGCTTCACCTTC. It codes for CASSGTPANYGFTF.

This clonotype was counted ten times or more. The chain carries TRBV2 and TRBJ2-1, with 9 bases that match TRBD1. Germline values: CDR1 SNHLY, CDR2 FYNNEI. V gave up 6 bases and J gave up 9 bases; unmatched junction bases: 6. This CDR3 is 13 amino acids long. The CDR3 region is CASREDRGGEQFF. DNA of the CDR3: TGTGCCAGCAGGGAGGACAGGGGAGGTGAGCAGTTCTTC.

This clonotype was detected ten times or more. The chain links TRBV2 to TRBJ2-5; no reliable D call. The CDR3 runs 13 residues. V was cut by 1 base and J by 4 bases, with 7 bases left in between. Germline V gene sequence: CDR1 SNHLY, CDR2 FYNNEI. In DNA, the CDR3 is TGTGCCAGCAGTGAAGAGAGGAGAGAGACCCAGTACTTC. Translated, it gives CASSEERRETQYF.

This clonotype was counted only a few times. The CDR3 nucleotides read TGTGCCAGCAGCTGGGGGGGACAGGGCTTCACAGATACGCAGTATTTT. Residues: CASSWGGQGFTDTQYF. J is TRBJ2-3 and V is TRBV7-8; 9 bases align to TRBD1. The CDR3 is 16 amino acids. Germline CDR1 and CDR2: SGHVS and FQNEAQ. Trimming at V came to 4 bases and at J to 2 bases, leaving 7 bases not matched to a gene.

The CDR3 here is CASRRSSGANVLTF. The CDR3 DNA reads as TGTGCCAGCAGACGGAGCTCTGGGGCCAACGTCCTGACTTTC. The rearrangement links TRBV12-3 or TRBV12-4 to TRBJ2-6; D is uncertain. With 6 bases removed from V and 0 bases from J, the gap between germline ends came to 6 bases. The CDR3 has 14 residues.

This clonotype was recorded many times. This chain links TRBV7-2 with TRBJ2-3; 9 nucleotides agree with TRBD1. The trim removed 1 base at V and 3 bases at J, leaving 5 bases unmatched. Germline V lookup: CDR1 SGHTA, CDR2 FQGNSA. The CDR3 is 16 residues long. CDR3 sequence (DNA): TGTGCCAGCAGCTTAGGGCTGACAGGGGGGACAGATACGCAGTATTTT. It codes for CASSLGLTGGTDTQYF.

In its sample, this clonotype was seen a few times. The CDR3 is CASSQEYLAGDNEQFF. DNA for the CDR3: TGTGCCAGCAGCCAAGAGTATCTAGCGGGGGACAATGAGCAGTTCTTC. V and J are TRBV3-1 and TRBJ2-1; 10 bases agree with TRBD2. Germline-derived CDR1 and CDR2 are LGHDT and YNNKEL (reference sequence). Trimming removed 0 bases from V and 5 bases from J; junction bases left unmatched: 4. The CDR3 is 16 residues long.

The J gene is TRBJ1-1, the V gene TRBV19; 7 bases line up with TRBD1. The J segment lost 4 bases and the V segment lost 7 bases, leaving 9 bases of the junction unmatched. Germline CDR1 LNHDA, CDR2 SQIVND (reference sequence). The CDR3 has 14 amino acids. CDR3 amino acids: CASKVGPGGTEAFF. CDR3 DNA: TGTGCCAGTAAGGTCGGACCAGGGGGCACTGAAGCTTTCTTT.

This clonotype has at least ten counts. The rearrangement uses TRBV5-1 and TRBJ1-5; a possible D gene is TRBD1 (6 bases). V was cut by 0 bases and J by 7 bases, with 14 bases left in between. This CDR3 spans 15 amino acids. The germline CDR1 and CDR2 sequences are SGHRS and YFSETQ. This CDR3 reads CASSLEGGSGQPQHF. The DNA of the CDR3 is TGCGCCAGCAGCTTGGAGGGGGGGTCCGGGCAGCCCCAGCATTTT.

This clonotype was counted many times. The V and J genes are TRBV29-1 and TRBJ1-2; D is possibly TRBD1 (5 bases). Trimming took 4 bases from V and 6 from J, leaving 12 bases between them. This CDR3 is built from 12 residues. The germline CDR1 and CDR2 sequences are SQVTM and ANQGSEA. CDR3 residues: CSVGVREDGYTF. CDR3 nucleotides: TGCAGCGTTGGTGTCAGGGAAGATGGCTACACCTTC.

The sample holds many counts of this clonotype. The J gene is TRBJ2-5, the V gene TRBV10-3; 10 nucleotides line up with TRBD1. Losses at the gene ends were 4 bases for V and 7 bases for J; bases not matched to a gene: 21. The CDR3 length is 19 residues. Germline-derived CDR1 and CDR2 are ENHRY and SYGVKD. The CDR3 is CAISGTGTGALRADGTQYF. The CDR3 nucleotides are TGTGCCATCAGTGGGACCGGGACAGGGGCCCTAAGGGCGGACGGGACCCAGTACTTC.

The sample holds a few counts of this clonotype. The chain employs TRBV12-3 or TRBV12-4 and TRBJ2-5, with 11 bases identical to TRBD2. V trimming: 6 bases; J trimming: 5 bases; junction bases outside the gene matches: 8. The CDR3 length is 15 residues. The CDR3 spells CASRHLAGGRETQYF. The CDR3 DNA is TGTGCCAGCAGACACCTAGCGGGAGGTCGGGAGACCCAGTACTTC.

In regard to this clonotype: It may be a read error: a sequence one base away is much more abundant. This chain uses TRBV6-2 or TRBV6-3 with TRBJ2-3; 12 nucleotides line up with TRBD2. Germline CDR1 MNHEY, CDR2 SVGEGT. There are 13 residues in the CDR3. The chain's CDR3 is CASRRTSGDTLYF. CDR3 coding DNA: TGTGCCAGCAGAAGGACTAGCGGGGATACGCTGTATTTT.

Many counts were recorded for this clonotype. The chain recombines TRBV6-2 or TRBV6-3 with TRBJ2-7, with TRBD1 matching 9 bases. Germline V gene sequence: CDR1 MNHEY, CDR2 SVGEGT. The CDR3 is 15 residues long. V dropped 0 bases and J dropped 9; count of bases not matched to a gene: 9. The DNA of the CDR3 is TGTGCCAGCAGTTACTCAGGGACAGGGCCCGATCGGCAGTACTTC. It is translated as CASSYSGTGPDRQYF.

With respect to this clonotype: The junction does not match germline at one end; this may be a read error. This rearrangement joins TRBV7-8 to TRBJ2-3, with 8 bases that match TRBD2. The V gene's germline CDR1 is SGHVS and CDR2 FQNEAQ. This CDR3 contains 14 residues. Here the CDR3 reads CASSPRTSRDTQYF. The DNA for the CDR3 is TGTGCCAGCAGCCCAAGGACTAGCAGAGATACGCAGTATTTT.

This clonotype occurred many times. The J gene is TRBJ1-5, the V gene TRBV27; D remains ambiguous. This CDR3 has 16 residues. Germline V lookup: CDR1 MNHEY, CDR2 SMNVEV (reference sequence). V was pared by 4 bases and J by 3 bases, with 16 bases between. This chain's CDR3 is CASSSTYKTLNQPQHF. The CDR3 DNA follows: TGTGCCAGCAGTTCTACCTACAAGACCCTCAATCAGCCCCAGCATTTT.

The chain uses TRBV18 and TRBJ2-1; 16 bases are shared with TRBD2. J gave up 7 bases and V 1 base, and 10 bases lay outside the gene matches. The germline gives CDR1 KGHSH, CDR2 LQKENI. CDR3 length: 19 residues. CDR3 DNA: TGTGCCAGCTCACCACTGACTTCCGGGACTAGCGGGAGGGGGAATGAGCAGTTCTTC. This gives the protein CASSPLTSGTSGRGNEQFF.

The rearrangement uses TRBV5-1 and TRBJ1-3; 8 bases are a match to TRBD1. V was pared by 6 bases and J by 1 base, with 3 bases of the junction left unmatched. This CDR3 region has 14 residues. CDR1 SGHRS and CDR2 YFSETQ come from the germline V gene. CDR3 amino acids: CASNRGDSGNTIYF. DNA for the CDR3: TGCGCCAGCAACAGGGGGGATTCTGGAAACACCATATATTTT.

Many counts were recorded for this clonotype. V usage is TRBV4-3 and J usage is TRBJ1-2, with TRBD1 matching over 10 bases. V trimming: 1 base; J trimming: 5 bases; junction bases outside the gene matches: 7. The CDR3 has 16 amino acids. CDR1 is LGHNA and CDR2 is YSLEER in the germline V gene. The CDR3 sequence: CASSQGIGTGVYGYTF. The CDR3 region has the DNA TGCGCCAGCAGCCAAGGGATCGGGACAGGGGTTTATGGCTACACCTTC.

The CDR3 sequence is CASSVSGSEYEQYF. The CDR3 DNA is TGTGCCAGCAGCGTATCCGGGAGTGAGTACGAGCAGTACTTC. This chain joins TRBV9 and TRBJ2-7; D possibly corresponds to TRBD2 (6 bases). This CDR3 has 14 amino acids. The germline gives CDR1 SGDLS, CDR2 YYNGEE. V shed 1 base and J shed 4 bases, with 12 bases lying between them.

The CDR3: CATSDSRAYTDTQYF. In DNA form, the CDR3 reads TGTGCCACCAGTGATTCGAGAGCATACACAGATACGCAGTATTTT. The chain has TRBV24-1 and TRBJ2-3; the D is unclear. Looked up from germline, CDR1 is KGHDR and CDR2 is SFDVKD. Trimming stripped 2 bases from V and 2 bases from J, with 10 bases between. This CDR3 contains 15 residues.

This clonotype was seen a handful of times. The CDR3 is CASSLAGATSGANVLTF. As DNA, the CDR3 is TGCGCCAGCAGCTTGGCAGGGGCTACCTCTGGGGCCAACGTCCTGACTTTC. This chain links TRBV5-1 with TRBJ2-6; D is perhaps TRBD1 (6 bases). Trimming pared 0 bases from V and 0 bases from J, leaving 10 bases between. Looked up from germline, CDR1 is SGHRS and CDR2 is YFSETQ. The CDR3 runs to 17 residues.

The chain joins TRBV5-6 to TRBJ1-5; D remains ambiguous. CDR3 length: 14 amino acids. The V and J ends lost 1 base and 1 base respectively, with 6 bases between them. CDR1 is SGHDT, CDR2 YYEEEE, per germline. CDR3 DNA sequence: TGTGCCAGCAGCTTGATGGCGAGCAATCAGCCCCAGCATTTT. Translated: CASSLMASNQPQHF. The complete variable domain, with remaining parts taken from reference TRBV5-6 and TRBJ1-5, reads DAGVTQSPTHLIKTRGQQVTLRCSPKSGHDTVSWYQQALGQGPQFIFQYYEEEERQRGNFPDRFSGHQFPNYSSELNVNALLLGDSALYLCASSLMASNQPQHFGDGTRLSIL.

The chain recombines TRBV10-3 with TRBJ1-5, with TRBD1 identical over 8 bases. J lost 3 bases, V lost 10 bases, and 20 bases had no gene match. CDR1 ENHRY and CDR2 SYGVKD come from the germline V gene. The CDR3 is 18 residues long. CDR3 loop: CATSGQGDRGGYNQPQHF. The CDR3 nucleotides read TGTGCCACCTCGGGCCAAGGCGACAGGGGAGGGTACAATCAGCCCCAGCATTTT.

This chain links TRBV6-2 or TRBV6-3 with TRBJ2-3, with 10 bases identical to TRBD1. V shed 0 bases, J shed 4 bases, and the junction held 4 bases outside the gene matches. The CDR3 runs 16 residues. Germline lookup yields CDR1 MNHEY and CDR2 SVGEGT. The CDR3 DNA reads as TGTGCCAGCAGTTACTCGGGGACAGGGGCCCCAGATACGCAGTATTTT. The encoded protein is CASSYSGTGAPDTQYF.

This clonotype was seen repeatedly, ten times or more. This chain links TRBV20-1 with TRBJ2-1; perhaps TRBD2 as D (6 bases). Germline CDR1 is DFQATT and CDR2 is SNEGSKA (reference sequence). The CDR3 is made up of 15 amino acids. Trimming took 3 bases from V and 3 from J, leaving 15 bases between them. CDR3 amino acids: CSASRPRGFYNEQFF. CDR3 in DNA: TGCAGTGCTAGTAGGCCCCGGGGGTTCTACAATGAGCAGTTCTTC.

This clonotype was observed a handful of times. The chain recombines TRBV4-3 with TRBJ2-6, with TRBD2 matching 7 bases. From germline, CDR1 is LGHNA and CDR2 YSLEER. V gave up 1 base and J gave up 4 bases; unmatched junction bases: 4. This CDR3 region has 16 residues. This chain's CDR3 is CASSQGGGGGANVLTF. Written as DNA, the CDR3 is TGCGCCAGCAGCCAAGGGGGGGGTGGAGGGGCCAACGTCCTGACTTTC.

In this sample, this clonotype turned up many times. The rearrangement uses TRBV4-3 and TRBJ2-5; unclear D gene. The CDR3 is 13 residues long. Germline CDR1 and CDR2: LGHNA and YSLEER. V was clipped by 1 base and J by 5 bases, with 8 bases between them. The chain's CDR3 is CASSQASMETQYF. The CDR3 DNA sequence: TGCGCCAGCAGCCAAGCGAGCATGGAGACCCAGTACTTC.